The TCR beta chain under discussion was sequenced for a study of blood T cell repertoires in COVID-19. The wider study: Some COVID-19 samples were acute and others convalescent; all came from the United States, Italy and Spain. Sources were T cells, B-cell-depleted T cells, or PBMCs; the material itself was cDNA or gDNA.

The CDR3 totals 13 residues. Between the trimmed V and J ends, which lost 7 bases and 0 bases, there was a span of 7 bases. Germline V gene sequence: CDR1 MNHNY, CDR2 SVGAGI (reference sequence). Original data processing: Reference gene primer amplification in the assay estimated nucleated cell counts. Here immunoSEQ multiplex PCR was the method, and the copy in TCRdb shows in-frame clones only, minus some. The DNA gave D and trimming, while V, J and clone size come from that table. The data contain about 53,000 clones, roughly 82% of them singletons. The chain uses TRBV6-6 and TRBJ1-3; D remains ambiguous. Input material: peripheral blood. The TCR originated in an older woman with acute or convalescent COVID-19. The CDR3 reads CASKRHSGNTIYF. The CDR3 region has the DNA TGTGCCAGCAAGAGGCACTCTGGAAACACCATATATTTT.